This is a list of T cell receptor beta chains from one sample in a study of post-analysis software for immune sequencing data. TCRdb passed the PCR reads through MiXCR, listing each CDR3 protein once. Here the sample spans some 700,000 distinct CDR3 sequences, 59% being singletons. The sequencing sample was made of blood. The origin of the receptors is a girl aged 2 to 9 with multiple sclerosis. Both conserved end residues are part of each CDR3. Each record gives: D gene, J gene, V gene, clone size, CDR3 DNA, CDR3 protein. D genes are given only for firm matches. The size of a clone is reported for some rows only, either as once, few or many, or as a class for expanded clones.

NA,TRBJ1-5,TRBV15,NA,TGTGCCACCAGCGCTGTTAATCAGCCCCAGCATTTT,CATSAVNQPQHF
NA,TRBJ2-1,TRBV15,once,TGTGCCACCAACAGAGGGGGAACATTGGATGAGCAGTTCTTC,CATNRGGTLDEQFF
NA,TRBJ1-2,TRBV4-2,few,TGTGCCAGCAGCCAAGTGGGGGAGGATGGCTACACCTTC,CASSQVGEDGYTF
TRBD2,TRBJ2-3,TRBV4-2,NA,TGTGCCAGCAGCCCCCGGACTAGCGGGGATACGCAGTATTTT,CASSPRTSGDTQYF
NA,TRBJ2-1,TRBV7-6,NA,TGTGCCAGCAGCTCGGGGGTCTATGATGAGCAGTTCTTC,CASSSGVYDEQFF
TRBD2,TRBJ2-7,TRBV10-2,NA,TGCGCCAGCAGTGATGTAACTAGCGGCTCCTACGAGCAGTACTTC,CASSDVTSGSYEQYF
NA,TRBJ2-1,TRBV24-1,few,TGTGCCACCAGTGCCCTTGGGGGGCACCTCGAGCAGTTCTTC,CATSALGGHLEQFF
NA,TRBJ1-1,TRBV5-1,few,TGCGCCAGCAGTCGGCAGGGGCAGAACACTGAAGCTTTCTTT,CASSRQGQNTEAFF
TRBD2,TRBJ2-1,TRBV3-1,NA,TGTGCCAGCAGCCTACTTCTAGCGGGAGCTGGCTACAATGAGCAGTTCTTC,CASSLLLAGAGYNEQFF
NA,TRBJ2-1,TRBV7-9,NA,TGTGCCAGCAGCTTCAGCGGGCAGGGACGGGATGAGCAGTTCTTC,CASSFSGQGRDEQFF
NA,TRBJ1-4,TRBV25-1,NA,TGTGCCAGCAGTGGGGAGGCTCTTGCCGTAATGTTTTTT,CASSGEALAVMFF
NA,TRBJ2-3,TRBV20-1,NA,TGCAGTGCTGCGCCGGGGCGCCTTTTCAACACAGATACGCAGTATTTT,CSAAPGRLFNTDTQYF
NA,TRBJ2-5,TRBV12-3/TRBV12-4,NA,TGTGCCAGCAGTTTGCGTGCCCGGATGGGAGAGACCCAGTACTTC,CASSLRARMGETQYF
TRBD1,TRBJ2-3,TRBV20-1,NA,TGCAGTGCTAGAACCAAGGGACAGGGCACAGATACGCAGTATTTT,CSARTKGQGTDTQYF
TRBD2,TRBJ2-7,TRBV10-3,NA,TGTGCCATCAGCGGATTAGCGGGGGACAATGAGCAGTACTTC,CAISGLAGDNEQYF
NA,TRBJ2-7,TRBV7-9,NA,TGTGCCAGCAGCACCAATAGGGACGAGCAGTACTTC,CASSTNRDEQYF
NA,TRBJ2-1,TRBV5-6,NA,TGTGCCAGCAGGAAGAACCGGGACTTATCCTACAATGAGCAGTTCTTC,CASRKNRDLSYNEQFF
NA,TRBJ2-5,TRBV7-2,NA,TGTGCCAGCAGCCGGGCGGGCAGGGCTAGGGAGACCCAGTACTTC,CASSRAGRARETQYF
NA,TRBJ2-1,TRBV6-5,NA,TGTGCCAGCAGTTACGGGGCAGGGGACAATGAGCAGTTCTTC,CASSYGAGDNEQFF
NA,TRBJ1-1,TRBV20-1,NA,TGCAGTGCTAGGTCAGGGCTGGTGAACACTGAAGCTTTCTTT,CSARSGLVNTEAFF
TRBD2,TRBJ2-3,TRBV10-2,NA,TGCGCCAGCACGCCTACTAGCGGGAGGGCCACAGATACGCAGTATTTT,CASTPTSGRATDTQYF
NA,TRBJ1-2,TRBV30,NA,TGTGCCTGGATTTGGAGGACACTAACTACGGGTGGCTACACCTTC,CAWIWRTLTTGGYTF
TRBD1,TRBJ2-4,TRBV12-3/TRBV12-4,few,TGTGCCAGCAGTGGACAGGGGATAGCCAAAAACATTCAGTACTTC,CASSGQGIAKNIQYF
NA,TRBJ2-3,TRBV14,few,TGTGCCAGCAGCCAAGAAGGAAGAGAAGTCGGTACGCAGTATTTT,CASSQEGREVGTQYF
NA,TRBJ2-5,TRBV5-1,NA,TGCGCCAGCAGCTTCGGGACTCCTAAAGAGACCCAGTACTTC,CASSFGTPKETQYF
NA,TRBJ2-3,TRBV6-5,NA,TGTGCCAGCACCCTTACGGGGAGGTGGTGGTATTTT,CASTLTGRWWYF
NA,TRBJ2-7,TRBV21-1,NA,TGTGCCAGCAGCAAAGTTGGTTTCTCCTACGAGCAGTACTTC,CASSKVGFSYEQYF
NA,TRBJ2-5,TRBV29-1,NA,TGCAGCGCCGTCAGATTGGAGCAGGGGCAGGTATGGGAGACCCAGTACTTC,CSAVRLEQGQVWETQYF
TRBD2,TRBJ2-5,TRBV6-2/TRBV6-3,NA,TGTGCCAGCAGTTACGGCGGCGGGAGCCAAGAGACCCAGTACTTC,CASSYGGGSQETQYF
NA,TRBJ1-1,TRBV29-1,NA,TGCAGCGTTTTGCCACCAGGGGCGGTTACTGAAGCTTTCTTT,CSVLPPGAVTEAFF
NA,TRBJ1-2,TRBV15,NA,TGTGCCACCAGCAGAGATCGAGGGGCCGATGGCTACACCTTC,CATSRDRGADGYTF